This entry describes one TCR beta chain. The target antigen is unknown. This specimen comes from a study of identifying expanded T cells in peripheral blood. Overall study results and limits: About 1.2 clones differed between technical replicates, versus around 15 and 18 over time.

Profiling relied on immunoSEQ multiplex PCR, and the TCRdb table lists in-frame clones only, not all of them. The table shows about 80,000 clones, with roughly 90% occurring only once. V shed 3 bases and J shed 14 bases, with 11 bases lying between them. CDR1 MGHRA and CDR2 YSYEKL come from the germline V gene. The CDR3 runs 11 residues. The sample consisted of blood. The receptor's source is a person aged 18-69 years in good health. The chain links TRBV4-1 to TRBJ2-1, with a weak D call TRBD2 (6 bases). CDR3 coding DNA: TGCGCCAGCAGCCACAGTGGGGGGAAGTTCTTC. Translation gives CASSHSGGKFF.